The 3 T cell receptor beta chains in this list originate from one sample, sequenced in a study of tumor-infiltrating lymphocytes in primary liver carcinoma. Both blood RNA, taken from unsorted whole blood, and germline DNA were extracted. TCR beta cDNA was prepared out of roughly 490 ng total RNA by means of a constant-region primer. Slightly modified ARM-PCR served as the procedure for the TCR beta libraries. These libraries came from three rounds of nested multiplex PCR. TRBV1-TRBV30 forward primers and a C-beta reverse primer were used in the first two PCR rounds, which each ran for around 10 cycles. TCRdb passed the multiplex PCR reads through MiXCR, listing each CDR3 protein once. The profile shows 300,000 to 400,000 distinct CDR3 sequences, approximately 65% of them singletons. The sequenced sample was peripheral blood. The receptors come from a man between 40 and 49 years old with primary liver carcinoma and hepatitis B virus infection.

A remark on this clonotype: A much more abundant neighbour one base away suggests this may be a read error. This rearrangement joins TRBV12-3 or TRBV12-4 to TRBJ1-3; unclear D gene. Trimming removed 8 bases at V and 4 bases at J, with 12 bases between. The CDR3 runs 13 residues. CDR3 DNA: TGTGCCAGCGGTCCCTTCGGCGGAAACACCATATATTTT. It translates to CASGPFGGNTIYF.

V and J are TRBV11-2 and TRBJ2-3; 8 positions agree with TRBD1. The CDR3 is 14 residues long. With 10 bases clipped from V and 4 bases from J, the junction kept 10 bases outside the gene matches. Looked up from germline, CDR1 is SGHAT and CDR2 is FQNNGV. CDR3 DNA sequence: TGTGCCACCAACTTGGACAGGGTAGCAGATACGCAGTATTTT. This gives the protein CATNLDRVADTQYF.

Comment on this clonotype: A much larger clone lies one base from this, so it may be a read error. The chain combines TRBV10-3 with TRBJ1-6; D unresolved. Germline-derived CDR1 and CDR2 are ENHRY and SYGVKD. The length of the CDR3 is 15 residues. For the CDR3, the DNA is TGTGCCATCAGTGGAGGAGGTACCTATAGTTCACCCCTCCACTTT. This encodes CAISGGGTYSSPLHF.